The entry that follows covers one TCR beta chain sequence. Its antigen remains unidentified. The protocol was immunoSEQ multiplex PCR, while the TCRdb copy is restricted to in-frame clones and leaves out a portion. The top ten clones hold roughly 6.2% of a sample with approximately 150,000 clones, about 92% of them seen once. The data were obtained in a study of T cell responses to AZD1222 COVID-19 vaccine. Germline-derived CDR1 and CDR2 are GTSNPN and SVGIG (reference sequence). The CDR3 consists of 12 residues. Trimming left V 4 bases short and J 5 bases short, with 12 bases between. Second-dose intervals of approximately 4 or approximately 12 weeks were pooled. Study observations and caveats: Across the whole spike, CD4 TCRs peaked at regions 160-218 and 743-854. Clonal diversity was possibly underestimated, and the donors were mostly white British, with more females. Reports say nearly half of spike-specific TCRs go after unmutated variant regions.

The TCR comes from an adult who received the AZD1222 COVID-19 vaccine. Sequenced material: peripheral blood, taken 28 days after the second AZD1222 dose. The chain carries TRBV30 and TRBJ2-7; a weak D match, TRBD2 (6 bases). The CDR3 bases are TGTGCCTGGAACGGTAGCGGTGACGAGCAGTACTTC. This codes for CAWNGSGDEQYF.